This T cell receptor beta chain was identified during a study of cytomegalovirus exposure and HLA in healthy donors. With 60 Vbeta and 13 Jbeta primers, the PCR was carried out. The table came from immunoSEQ multiplex PCR; TCRdb's copy has only in-frame clones and leaves some out. The sample has about 200,000 clones, 76% seen once. From germline, CDR1 is SQVTM and CDR2 ANQGSEA. The CDR3 is 14 amino acids. The TCR sequence derives from a man aged 18 to 35 in good health and CMV-seronegative. The sequenced material came from PBMCs. This chain uses TRBV29-1 with TRBJ2-5; TRBD1 might be the D (6 bases). The J call may not be correct, given that the DNA end is closer to TRBJ2-7. CDR3 region: CSADEQGISYEQYF. The CDR3, as DNA: TGCAGCGCTGATGAACAGGGTATCTCCTACGAGCAGTACTTC.